This entry is about one TCR beta chain. What it binds is unknown. V shed 3 bases and J 2 bases; nucleotides not matched to a gene: 6. The CDR3 is 15 amino acids. In germline, CDR1 is DFQATT, CDR2 SNEGSKA (reference sequence). This sample stems from a study of blood T cells in healthy people across ages. Study-level findings and limits: Long-lived and aged donors differed, with more naive CD4+ cells and higher diversity in the long-lived.

All donors came from Russia, were Caucasian and healthy, and spanned ages 6 to 90. The draw of peripheral blood yielded roughly 9.1 milliliters from each donor. A sample-barcoded 5' primer and a J-beta primer mix were used in a second PCR of about 6 to 11 cycles. One entry per CDR3 protein results from TCRdb running MiXCR on the 5' RACE reads. Of nearly 1 million distinct CDR3 sequences listed, roughly 51% are singletons. The sequencing input was blood. The chain is built from TRBV20-1 and TRBJ1-1, with 10 bases matching TRBD1. The sequence was obtained from a woman between 55 and 75 years old in good health. CDR3 coding DNA: TGCAGTGCTAGGAATCGACAGGGGGCAAACACTGAAGCTTTCTTT. This codes for CSARNRQGANTEAFF.